The T cell receptor (beta chain) described here comes from a study of OX40 agonist ivuxolimab in advanced cancers. Looking at the study overall: All patients had ivuxolimab intravenously every 2 weeks at 0.01 to 10 mg/kg. Dose-escalation patients' cancers were hepatocellular carcinoma, melanoma, renal cell or head and neck cancer.

General observations from the study: CD8+ T cells were the subset that, on average, had more expanded clones than CD4+.

The V gene's germline CDR1 is SNHLY and CDR2 FYNNEI. Trimming took off 7 bases at V and 1 base at J, with 16 bases between the two ends. The CDR3 totals 16 residues. In regard to this clone: Its specificity is not known.

Libraries were prepared by immunoSEQ multiplex PCR; TCRdb keeps only in-frame clonotypes and omits some of them. The sample contains 65,000 to 80,000 clones, about 88% of which appear only once. Patients with autoimmune history or systemic immunosuppression were excluded. The material was CD4+ or CD8+ T cells sorted from blood, obtained in a trial of the OX40 agonist ivuxolimab. The clonotype was recovered from an adult with an advanced solid tumor such as melanoma, head and neck, liver or kidney cancer. J is TRBJ2-2 and V is TRBV2; no firm D call. CDR3 in amino acids: CASTRTRGGNTGELFF. The CDR3 DNA reads TGTGCCAGCACCCGAACCCGTGGTGGGAACACCGGGGAGCTGTTTTTT.